This TCR beta chain is from a study of T cell responses to AZD1222 COVID-19 vaccine. Regarding the study as a whole: Unmutated variant regions are reportedly targeted by nearly half of spike-specific TCRs.

On this clone: The antigen is not known. At one of its ends the junction is not consistent with the germline gene, which may arise from a read error.

The CDR3 is made up of 16 amino acids. Germline V gives CDR1 LGHDT, CDR2 YNNKEL (reference sequence). The data were produced by immunoSEQ multiplex PCR, yet TCRdb's version contains in-frame clones alone and is incomplete. The sample shows under 150,000 clones, about 92% of them seen only once. Source: peripheral blood, taken on day 0 of AZD1222 vaccination. This chain links TRBV3-1 (or the pseudogene TRBV3-2) with TRBJ2-2; 8 bases fit TRBD1. This receptor was taken from an adult in good health. CDR3 residues: CATSSIIRGPTGELFF. Here the CDR3 DNA reads TGTGCCACCAGCTCCATTATCAGGGGGCCCACCGGGGAGCTGTTTTTT.